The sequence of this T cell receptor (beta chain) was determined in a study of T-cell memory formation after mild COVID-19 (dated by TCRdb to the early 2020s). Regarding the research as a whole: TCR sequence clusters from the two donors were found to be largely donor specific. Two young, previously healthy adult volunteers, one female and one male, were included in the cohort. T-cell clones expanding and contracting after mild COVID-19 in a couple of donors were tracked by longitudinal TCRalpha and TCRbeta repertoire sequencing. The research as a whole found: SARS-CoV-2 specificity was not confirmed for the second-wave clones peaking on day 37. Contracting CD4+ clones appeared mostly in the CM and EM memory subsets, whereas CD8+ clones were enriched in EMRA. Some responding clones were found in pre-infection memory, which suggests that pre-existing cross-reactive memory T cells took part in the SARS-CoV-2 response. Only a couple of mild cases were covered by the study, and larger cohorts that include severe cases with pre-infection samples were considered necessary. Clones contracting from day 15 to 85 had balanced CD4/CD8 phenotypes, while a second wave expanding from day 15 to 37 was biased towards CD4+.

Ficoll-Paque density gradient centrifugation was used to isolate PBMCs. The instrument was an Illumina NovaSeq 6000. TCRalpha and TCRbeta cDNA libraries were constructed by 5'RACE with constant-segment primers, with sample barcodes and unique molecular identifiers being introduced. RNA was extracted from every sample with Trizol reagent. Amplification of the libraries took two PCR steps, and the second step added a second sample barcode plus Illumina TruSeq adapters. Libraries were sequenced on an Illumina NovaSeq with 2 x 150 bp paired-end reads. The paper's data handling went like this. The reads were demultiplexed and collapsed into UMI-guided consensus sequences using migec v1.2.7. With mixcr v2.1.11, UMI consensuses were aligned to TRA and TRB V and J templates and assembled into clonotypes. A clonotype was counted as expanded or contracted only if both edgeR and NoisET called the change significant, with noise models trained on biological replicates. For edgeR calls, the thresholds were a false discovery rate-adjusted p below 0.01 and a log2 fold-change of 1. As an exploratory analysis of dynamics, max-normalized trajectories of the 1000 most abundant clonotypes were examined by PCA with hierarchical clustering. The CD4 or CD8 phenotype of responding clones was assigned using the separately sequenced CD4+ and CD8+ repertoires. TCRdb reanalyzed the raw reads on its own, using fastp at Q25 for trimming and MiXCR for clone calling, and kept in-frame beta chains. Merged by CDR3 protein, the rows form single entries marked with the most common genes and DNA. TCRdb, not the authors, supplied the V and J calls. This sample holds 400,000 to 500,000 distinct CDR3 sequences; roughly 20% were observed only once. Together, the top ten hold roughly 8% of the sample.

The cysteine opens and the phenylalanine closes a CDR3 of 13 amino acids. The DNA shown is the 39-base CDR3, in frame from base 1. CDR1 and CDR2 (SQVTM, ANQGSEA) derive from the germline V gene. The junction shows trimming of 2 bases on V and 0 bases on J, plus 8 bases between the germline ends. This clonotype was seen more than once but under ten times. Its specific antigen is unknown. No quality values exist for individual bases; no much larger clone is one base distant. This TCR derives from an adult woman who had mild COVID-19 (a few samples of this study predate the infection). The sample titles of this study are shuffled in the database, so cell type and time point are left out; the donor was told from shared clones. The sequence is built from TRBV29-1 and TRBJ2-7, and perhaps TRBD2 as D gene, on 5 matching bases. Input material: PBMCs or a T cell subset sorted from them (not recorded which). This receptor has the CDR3 CSVEKRNSYEQYF. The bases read TGCAGCGTTGAAAAGCGGAACTCCTACGAGCAGTACTTC.